The 21 T cell receptor beta chains below all came from one sample that was sequenced in a study of T cell repertoires in cytomegalovirus infection. TCRdb independently ran MiXCR on the reads; one entry per CDR3 protein. The data contain roughly 340,000 distinct CDR3 sequences, approximately 32% of them seen just once; the ten biggest clones take up around 19%. These receptors' antigens are unknown. The sequenced sample was cultured PBMCs, obtained from culture after CMV antigen stimulation. These receptors were obtained from a human donor in good health (CMV status not recorded). Some clones in this sample may be carry-over from other donors' samples.

Ten or more counts support this clonotype. This chain uses TRBV12-3 or TRBV12-4 with TRBJ1-1; D possibly corresponds to TRBD1 (5 bases). The CDR3 spans 16 residues. Deletions cut 6 bases from V and 4 bases from J, with 21 bases between. The CDR3 DNA sequence: TGTGCCAGCAGGGATTGGGTCAATGGGGCGGGCACTGAAGCTTTCTTT. Encoded protein: CASRDWVNGAGTEAFF.

The table lists this clonotype with a few counts. This chain joins TRBV29-1 and TRBJ1-1, with 9 positions matching TRBD1. This CDR3 contains 13 residues. Germline CDR1 is SQVTM and CDR2 is ANQGSEA. V shed 2 bases and J 4 bases; nucleotides not matched to a gene: 2. This CDR3 reads CSVERDRVTEAFF. In DNA form, the CDR3 reads TGCAGCGTTGAAAGGGACAGGGTCACTGAAGCTTTCTTT.

Comment on this clonotype: A much larger clone differs by one base, so this may be a read error. CDR3 in DNA: TGTGCCAGTAATACATCAGGACAGGGAGCCACTGAAGCTTTCTTT. This gives the protein CASNTSGQGATEAFF. The chain recombines TRBV19 with TRBJ1-1, with 8 bases lining up with TRBD1. CDR1 is LNHDA, CDR2 SQIVND, per germline (reference sequence). The CDR3 is made up of 15 amino acids. Trimming removed 7 bases from V and 4 bases from J; junction bases left unmatched: 11.

This clonotype showed up just once. The chain uses TRBV27 and TRBJ1-2; D is unresolved. Germline V gene data show CDR1 as MNHEY and CDR2 as SMNVEV (reference sequence). Trimming removed 5 bases at V and 6 bases at J, with 16 bases between. The CDR3 loop spans 14 amino acids. The CDR3 is CASSPGRGGNGYTF. The CDR3 DNA follows: TGTGCCAGCAGTCCCGGTCGGGGAGGGAATGGCTACACCTTC.

This clonotype was observed a handful of times. The chain has TRBV12-3 or TRBV12-4 and TRBJ2-7; D is perhaps TRBD1 (5 bases). CDR3 length: 16 amino acids. Trimming shortened V by 7 bases and J by 6 bases, and 25 bases separated the two germline ends. The CDR3 DNA reads TGTGCCAGCACCTCTAGTGGGGCAGGGCTGGTGATCGAGCAGTACTTC. Its translation is CASTSSGAGLVIEQYF.

This clonotype showed up just a few times. This sequence joins TRBV7-9 and TRBJ1-6, with 8 bases lining up with TRBD1. With 8 bases clipped from V and 7 bases from J, the junction kept 4 bases outside the gene matches. The CDR3 sequence is 13 residues long. Germline-derived CDR1 and CDR2 are SEHNR and FQNEAQ (reference sequence). CDR3 residues: CASLGTGNSPLHF. Written as DNA, the CDR3 is TGTGCCAGCCTTGGGACAGGAAATTCACCCCTCCACTTT.

This clonotype was detected only once. Written as DNA, the CDR3 is TGTGCCACCAGTGACCTAGGGACAGGGGGCTCCTACAATGAGCAGTTCTTC. Protein sequence: CATSDLGTGGSYNEQFF. V usage is TRBV24-1 and J usage is TRBJ2-1; 11 nucleotides agree with TRBD1. Trimming at V came to 4 bases and at J to 0 bases, leaving 4 bases not matched to a gene. This CDR3 contains 17 residues. Germline V CDR1 and CDR2: KGHDR, SFDVKD.

The rearrangement joins TRBV10-3 to TRBJ1-3; no firm D call. Per germline, CDR1 ENHRY and CDR2 SYGVKD. This CDR3 spans 17 amino acids. V was pared by 6 bases and J by 6 bases, with 24 bases between. The CDR3 loop reads CAISIFSGPTRENTIYF. The CDR3 bases are TGTGCCATCAGCATCTTTTCCGGACCCACAAGGGAAAACACCATATATTTT.

The gene calls are TRBV6-5 and TRBJ2-3, with a possible D match to TRBD2 (5 bases). Trimming removed 5 bases from V and 6 bases from J, with 9 bases in between. The CDR3 totals 12 residues. CDR1 is MNHEY and CDR2 is SVGAGI in the germline V gene. CDR3 loop: CASSRRRDTQYF. Here the CDR3 DNA reads TGTGCCAGCAGTCGAAGGAGGGATACGCAGTATTTT.

The chain is built from TRBV7-3 and TRBJ2-5, with unresolved D. Germline loops: CDR1 SGHTA, CDR2 FQGTGA. The CDR3 runs 13 residues. The germline V and J ends were trimmed by 2 bases and 5 bases, with 9 bases remaining between them. The chain's CDR3 is CASSLDFEETQYF. The CDR3 DNA reads TGTGCCAGCAGCTTAGACTTCGAGGAGACCCAGTACTTC.

This clonotype was seen a handful of times. V usage is TRBV20-1 and J usage is TRBJ1-2; TRBD1 is a possible D gene (5 bases). The CDR3 covers 13 residues. In germline, CDR1 is DFQATT, CDR2 SNEGSKA (reference sequence). V was pared by 6 bases and J by 0 bases, with 11 bases between. In nucleotides, the CDR3 is TGCAGTGCCAGGGACCGCGCTAACTATGGCTACACCTTC. Translating gives CSARDRANYGYTF.

The chain couples TRBV19 to TRBJ2-5; possibly TRBD1 for D (5 bases). Germline V CDR1 and CDR2: LNHDA, SQIVND (reference sequence). CDR3 length: 13 residues. V lost 4 bases and J lost 1, with 7 bases in between. CDR3 loop: CASSNQGQETQYF. CDR3 DNA sequence: TGTGCCAGTAGTAACCAGGGCCAAGAGACCCAGTACTTC.

V is TRBV13 and J is TRBJ2-1, with D possibly TRBD1 on 5 matching bases. Germline V CDR1 and CDR2: PRHDT, FYEKMQ (reference sequence). CDR3 size: 18 residues. Trimming removed 1 base at V and 3 bases at J, with 19 bases between. Here the CDR3 DNA reads TGTGCCAGCAGCTTAGCCACCTGGGTGGGGCAATACTACAATGAGCAGTTCTTC. Residues: CASSLATWVGQYYNEQFF.

This chain joins TRBV7-2 and TRBJ2-1; TRBD2 matches at 16 bases. The V segment lost 4 bases and the J segment 10 bases; nucleotides outside the gene matches: 4. Looked up from germline, CDR1 is SGHTA and CDR2 is FQGNSA. The CDR3 length is 15 residues. DNA of the CDR3: TGTGCCAGCAGCTACGGGACTAGCGGGAGGGCCGAGCAGTTCTTC. It is translated as CASSYGTSGRAEQFF. Based on the CDR3 plus reference TRBV7-2 and TRBJ2-1, the full variable domain is GAGVSQSPSNKVTEKGKDVELRCDPISGHTALYWYRQSLGQGLEFLIYFQGNSAPDKSGLPSDRFSAERTGGSVSTLTIQRTQQEDSAVYLCASSYGTSGRAEQFFGPGTRLTVL.

This clonotype has just a few counts. This chain connects TRBV28 to TRBJ1-5; D is uncertain. The CDR3 contains 20 residues. Per germline, CDR1 MDHEN and CDR2 SYDVKM. Between the trimmed V and J ends, which lost 3 bases and 0 bases, there was a span of 24 bases. CDR3 sequence reads: CASSFSIVVPPYYSNQPQHF. The CDR3 DNA sequence: TGTGCCAGCAGTTTTTCAATCGTGGTGCCACCTTATTATAGCAATCAGCCCCAGCATTTT.

The chain recombines TRBV12-3 or TRBV12-4 with TRBJ1-6, with no clear D. Trimming pared 3 bases from V and 6 bases from J, leaving 9 bases between. The CDR3 consists of 14 residues. CDR3 coding DNA: TGTGCCAGCAGTTTTACCGATTCTAATTCACCCCTCCACTTT. Translation gives CASSFTDSNSPLHF.

V gene TRBV7-6 combines with J gene TRBJ1-5; tentatively, D is TRBD1 (5 bases). CDR1 and CDR2 (germline): SGHVS, FNYEAQ. The germline V and J ends were trimmed by 0 bases and 5 bases, with 11 bases remaining between them. This CDR3 has 15 residues. CDR3 loop: CASSLAGAEYQPQHF. CDR3 nucleotide sequence: TGTGCCAGCAGCTTAGCTGGGGCGGAATATCAGCCCCAGCATTTT.

The V call is TRBV30, the J call TRBJ2-1; 9 bases are a match to TRBD2. The germline CDR1 and CDR2 sequences are GTSNPN and SVGIG (reference sequence). After removal of 5 bases from V and 7 bases from J, the junction contained 15 bases not matched to a gene. This CDR3 contains 16 residues. The CDR3 nucleotides read TGTGCCTGGGCCCCTTTAGCGGGAGCCCCTTTGAATGAGCAGTTCTTC. Protein sequence: CAWAPLAGAPLNEQFF.

The table lists this clonotype with a few counts. The genes are TRBV7-9 and TRBJ1-6; 8 bases map to TRBD1. With 1 base clipped from V and 7 bases from J, the junction kept 3 bases outside the gene matches. Germline-derived CDR1 and CDR2 are SEHNR and FQNEAQ (reference sequence). The CDR3 has 15 amino acids. The CDR3 protein is CASSLGDRRNSPLHF. The CDR3 region has the DNA TGTGCCAGCAGCTTAGGGGACAGGCGGAATTCACCCCTCCACTTT. Variable domain in full (rest from reference TRBV7-9 and TRBJ1-6): DTGVSQNPRHKITKRGQNVTFRCDPISEHNRLYWYRQTLGQGPEFLTYFQNEAQLEKSRLLSDRFSAERPKGSFSTLEIQRTEQGDSAMYLCASSLGDRRNSPLHFGNGTRLTVT.

This clonotype was counted between two and nine times. One junction end disagrees with the germline gene, perhaps due to a read error. The V and J genes are TRBV7-6 and TRBJ1-1; D is ambiguous. CDR3 length: 10 amino acids. Germline CDR1 SGHVS, CDR2 FNYEAQ. In nucleotides, the CDR3 is TGCCCCCCGAGAGGCGCTGAAGCTTTCTTT. Amino acid sequence: CPPRGAEAFF.

The table lists this clonotype with a few counts. This chain connects TRBV12-3 or TRBV12-4 to TRBJ1-4, with 7 nucleotides matching TRBD1. The trim removed 6 bases at V and 9 bases at J, leaving 13 bases unmatched. CDR3 length: 15 amino acids. The CDR3 region has the DNA TGTGCCAGCAGCCCTCGACAGGGACTAGGTAAAAAACTGTTTTTT. As protein: CASSPRQGLGKKLFF.